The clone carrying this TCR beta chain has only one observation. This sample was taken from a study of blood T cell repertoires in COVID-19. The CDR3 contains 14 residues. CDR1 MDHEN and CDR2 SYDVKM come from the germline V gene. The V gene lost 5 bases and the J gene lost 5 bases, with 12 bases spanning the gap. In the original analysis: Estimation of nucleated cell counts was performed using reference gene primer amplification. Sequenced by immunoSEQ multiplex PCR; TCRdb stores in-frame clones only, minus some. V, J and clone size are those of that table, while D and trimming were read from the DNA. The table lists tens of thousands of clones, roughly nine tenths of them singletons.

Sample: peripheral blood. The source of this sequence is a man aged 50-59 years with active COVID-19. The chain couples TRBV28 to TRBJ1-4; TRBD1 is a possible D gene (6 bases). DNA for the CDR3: TGTGCCAGCAGTCTCCAACAGGGAAATGAAAAACTGTTTTTT. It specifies CASSLQQGNEKLFF.